The 16 T cell receptor beta chains listed next were all sequenced from one sample in a study of OX40 agonist ivuxolimab in advanced cancers. Sequencing was performed with immunoSEQ multiplex PCR; in TCRdb, only in-frame clones are kept and a portion is missing. The sample carries about 77,000 clones, 87% recorded once. This sample comprised CD4+ or CD8+ T cells sorted from blood, obtained in a trial of the OX40 agonist ivuxolimab. All receptors derive from an adult with an advanced solid tumor such as melanoma, head and neck, liver or kidney cancer.

This clone occurred once. The chain uses TRBV7-3 and TRBJ2-1, with D tentatively TRBD1 or TRBD2 (5 bases each). The CDR3 sequence is 16 residues long. The ends were cut back, 7 bases at V and 5 bases at J, with 21 bases in the middle. The germline V gene has CDR1 SGHTA and CDR2 FQGTGA. The DNA for the CDR3 is TGTGCCAGCAACCCCGTGGGGGACCCGGGGAACAATGAGCAGTTCTTC. This codes for CASNPVGDPGNNEQFF.

This rearrangement joins TRBV19 to TRBJ1-5; TRBD1 aligns across 7 bases. CDR3 length: 15 amino acids. Looked up from germline, CDR1 is LNHDA and CDR2 is SQIVND (reference sequence). Trimming cost V 2 bases and J 1 base; bases outside gene matches: 2. CDR3 region: CASSIQGDSNQPQHF. CDR3 nucleotides: TGTGCCAGTAGTATACAGGGGGACAGCAATCAGCCCCAGCATTTT.

This chain connects TRBV6-6 to TRBJ1-6; D remains unclear. Germline assignment: CDR1 MNHNY and CDR2 SVGAGI (reference sequence). The CDR3 covers 12 residues. V shed 8 bases and J shed 6 bases, with 8 bases lying between them. CDR3 residues: CASQLSNSPLHF. The CDR3 nucleotides read TGTGCCAGCCAACTTTCTAATTCACCCCTCCACTTT.

This chain connects TRBV30 to TRBJ2-3, with TRBD2 matching 7 bases. Looked up from germline, CDR1 is GTSNPN and CDR2 is SVGIG (reference sequence). Trimming removed 8 bases from V and 1 base from J; junction bases left unmatched: 9. The CDR3 is made up of 14 amino acids. The CDR3 sequence: CASSGGGGTDTQYF. The CDR3 DNA is TGTGCCAGTTCGGGGGGAGGGGGCACAGATACGCAGTATTTT.

This chain links TRBV5-1 with TRBJ1-1; the D is unclear. Trimming took 2 bases from V and 5 from J, leaving 16 bases between them. Germline values: CDR1 SGHRS, CDR2 YFSETQ. This CDR3 has 15 amino acids. The CDR3 spells CASSFSAGGGTEAFF. CDR3 bases: TGCGCCAGCAGCTTCTCGGCAGGAGGAGGAACTGAAGCTTTCTTT.

The rearrangement joins TRBV28 to TRBJ2-7; 15 bases align to TRBD2. Trimming removed 4 bases from V and 3 bases from J; junction bases left unmatched: 13. Per germline, CDR1 MDHEN and CDR2 SYDVKM. The CDR3 sequence is 19 residues long. The CDR3 loop reads CASSSTQGLAGGLSYEQYF. The CDR3 DNA sequence: TGTGCCAGCAGTTCCACCCAAGGACTAGCGGGAGGGCTTAGCTACGAGCAGTACTTC.

The CDR3: CASSNKDGMGEPQHF. Written as DNA, the CDR3 is TGTGCCAGCAGCAATAAGGACGGGATGGGGGAGCCCCAGCATTTT. V gene TRBV21-1 combines with J gene TRBJ1-5. TRBV21-1 is a pseudogene segment. The CDR3 is 15 residues long.

The gene calls are TRBV10-3 and TRBJ1-3; D gene uncertain. This CDR3 contains 14 residues. CDR1 and CDR2 (germline): ENHRY, SYGVKD. The V end was cut by 4 bases, the J end by 0 bases, with 7 bases between. In DNA, the CDR3 is TGTGCCATCAGTGTTGCCATCTCTGGAAACACCATATATTTT. Translation: CAISVAISGNTIYF.

The chain couples TRBV7-9 to TRBJ1-6; D uncertain. Germline V lookup: CDR1 SEHNR, CDR2 FQNEAQ (reference sequence). The CDR3 covers 15 residues. V was shortened by 6 bases and J by 5 bases, with 14 bases between the two germline ends. The CDR3 protein is CASSRGGQNNSPLHF. The CDR3 DNA is TGTGCCAGCAGTCGGGGTGGGCAGAATAATTCACCCCTCCACTTT.

The V gene is TRBV7-9, the J gene TRBJ2-2; D is ambiguous. The CDR3 covers 13 residues. Trimming took off 2 bases at V and 7 bases at J, with 8 bases between the two ends. The germline gives CDR1 SEHNR, CDR2 FQNEAQ (reference sequence). Here the CDR3 DNA reads TGTGCCAGCAGCTTACGACCTCTCGGGGAGCTGTTTTTT. Translated, it gives CASSLRPLGELFF.

V is TRBV5-4 and J is TRBJ1-6; no clear D gene. V lost 0 bases and J lost 8, with 6 bases in between. The CDR3 sequence is 13 residues long. Germline values: CDR1 SGHNT, CDR2 YYREEE (reference sequence). The CDR3: CASSLGWDSPLHF. For the CDR3, the DNA is TGTGCCAGCAGCTTGGGATGGGATTCACCCCTCCACTTT.

The chain uses TRBV6-5 and TRBJ1-6; tentatively, D is TRBD1 (5 bases). Germline V gene data show CDR1 as MNHEY and CDR2 as SVGAGI. Trimming cost V 0 bases and J 10 bases, with 13 bases left between them. The CDR3 covers 15 residues. The CDR3 spells CASSYSEGLGSPLHF. The CDR3 coding sequence is TGTGCCAGCAGTTACTCGGAGGGGCTAGGATCACCCCTCCACTTT.

The rearrangement joins TRBV19 to TRBJ2-2; 8 bases map to TRBD1. The ends lost 6 bases at V and 4 bases at J; junction bases unmatched: 10. Germline lookup yields CDR1 LNHDA and CDR2 SQIVND (reference sequence). The CDR3 is 16 amino acids. DNA for the CDR3: TGTGCCAGTAGGAGGGGACAGGCCGCGAGCACCGGGGAGCTGTTTTTT. Its translation is CASRRGQAASTGELFF.

The chain has TRBV9 and TRBJ2-7, with 7 bases aligning to TRBD2. This CDR3 contains 13 residues. The V gene end was trimmed by 3 bases and the J gene end by 7 bases; junction bases not matched to a gene: 7. Germline V gives CDR1 SGDLS, CDR2 YYNGEE. DNA for the CDR3: TGTGCCAGCAGCGATGAACTAGCGAGGGAGCAGTACTTC. It yields the protein CASSDELAREQYF.

V and J are TRBV21-1 and TRBJ2-5; the table's TRBD2 call for D was not verified on the DNA. TRBV21-1 is an annotated pseudogene. The CDR3 runs 15 residues. In DNA form, the CDR3 reads TGTGCCCAGGGTTGCGGGACTAGCCGGGCGGAGACCCAGTACTTC. It yields the protein CAQGCGTSRAETQYF.

This chain connects TRBV28 to TRBJ1-5, with D possibly TRBD1 on 5 matching bases. The CDR3 extends over 14 amino acids. With 6 bases removed from V and 7 bases from J, the gap between germline ends came to 16 bases. Germline CDR1 and CDR2: MDHEN and SYDVKM. CDR3 coding DNA: TGTGCCAGCAGGTACGGAACAGGAGGCCAGCCCCAGCATTTT. The encoded protein is CASRYGTGGQPQHF.